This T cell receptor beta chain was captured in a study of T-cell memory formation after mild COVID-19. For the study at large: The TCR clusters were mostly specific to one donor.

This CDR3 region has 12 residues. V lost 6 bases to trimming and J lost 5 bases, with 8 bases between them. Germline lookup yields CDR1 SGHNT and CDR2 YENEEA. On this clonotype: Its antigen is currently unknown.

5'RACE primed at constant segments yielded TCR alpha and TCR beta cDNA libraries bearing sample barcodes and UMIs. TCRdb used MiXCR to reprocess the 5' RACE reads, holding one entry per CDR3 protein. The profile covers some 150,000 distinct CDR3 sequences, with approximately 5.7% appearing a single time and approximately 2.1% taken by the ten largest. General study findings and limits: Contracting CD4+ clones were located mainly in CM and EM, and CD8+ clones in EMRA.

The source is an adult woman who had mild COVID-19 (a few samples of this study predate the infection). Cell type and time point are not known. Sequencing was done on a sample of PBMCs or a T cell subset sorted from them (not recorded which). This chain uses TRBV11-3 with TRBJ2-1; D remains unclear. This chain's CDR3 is CASRQFNNEQFF. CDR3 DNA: TGTGCCAGCAGACAGTTTAACAATGAGCAGTTCTTC.